Below, 19 T cell receptor beta chains from the same sample are listed, as sequenced in a study of HIV-infected patients and healthy controls. One entry per CDR3 protein, called by TCRdb with MiXCR from the 5' RACE reads. The sample shows 65,000 to 70,000 distinct CDR3 sequences, around 16% of them seen only once. Sequences were obtained from CD4+ T cells from blood. Receptor source: a human donor in good health.

This clonotype was seen a few times. The gene calls are TRBV4-2 and TRBJ2-6; maybe TRBD1 (5 bases). The V end was cut by 0 bases, the J end by 2 bases, with 11 bases between. In germline, CDR1 is LGHNA, CDR2 YNFKEQ. This CDR3 region has 17 residues. CDR3 sequence (DNA): TGTGCCAGCAGCCAAGATCCCTCCAGGGCTGGGGCCAACGTCCTGACTTTC. Translation: CASSQDPSRAGANVLTF.

The sample holds many counts of this clonotype. The J gene is TRBJ1-1, the V gene TRBV27; D gene ambiguous. Germline V CDR1 and CDR2: MNHEY, SMNVEV (reference sequence). The CDR3 is 14 amino acids. Trimming removed 4 bases at V and 5 bases at J, with 14 bases between. In DNA, the CDR3 is TGTGCCAGCAGTTCGGACGCTCTGGGGACTGAAGCTTTCTTT. Amino acids: CASSSDALGTEAFF.

A note on this clonotype: A much larger clone differs from this one at a single base, so this may be a read error. V gene TRBV6-6 combines with J gene TRBJ1-2; D gene unclear. The V and J ends lost 4 bases and 8 bases respectively, with 11 bases between them. The germline V gene has CDR1 MNHNY and CDR2 SVGAGI (reference sequence). CDR3 size: 12 residues. CDR3 in DNA: TGTGCCAGCAGTTTTTCGCTCGAGGGCTACACCTTC. Amino acid sequence: CASSFSLEGYTF.

The chain joins TRBV6-2 or TRBV6-3 to TRBJ2-6; weak D call: TRBD1 (7 bases). The CDR3 extends over 19 amino acids. V lost 2 bases, J lost 0 bases, and 17 bases lay in between. Germline loops: CDR1 MNHEY, CDR2 SVGEGT. This CDR3 is CASSYPSRDRSSGANVLTF. Written as DNA, the CDR3 is TGTGCCAGCAGTTACCCTTCGCGGGACAGAAGCTCTGGGGCCAACGTCCTGACTTTC.

The chain joins TRBV6-6 to TRBJ1-4, with 9 bases aligning to TRBD1. This CDR3 spans 18 amino acids. Germline CDR1 reads MNHNY; CDR2 reads SVGAGI (reference sequence). Unmatched junction bases numbered 15, after V lost 2 bases and J lost 8 bases. CDR3 amino acids: CASSYKGQGPPTPEKLFF. CDR3 coding DNA: TGTGCCAGCAGTTACAAGGGACAGGGTCCCCCCACGCCCGAAAAACTGTTTTTT.

The chain combines TRBV7-2 with TRBJ2-3; 8 bases agree with TRBD2. Germline CDR1 reads SGHTA; CDR2 reads FQGNSA. V shed 5 bases and J 6 bases; nucleotides not matched to a gene: 16. This CDR3 comprises 17 residues. This chain's CDR3 is CASSPRGGRGFTDTQYF. The CDR3 bases are TGTGCCAGCAGCCCCCGGGGGGGCAGGGGATTTACGGATACGCAGTATTTT.

There are a few counts of this clonotype. Its ends do not fully match the called genes, so a read error is possible. V and J are TRBV5-7 and TRBJ2-5; possible D gene TRBD2, 6 bases. TRBV5-7 is marked as an open reading frame, function uncertain. The CDR3 consists of 10 residues. CDR3 sequence (DNA): TGTGCCAGCGGAGACGGGACGGAGGGCTTC. Protein product: CASGDGTEGF.

The chain combines TRBV14 with TRBJ1-6; the D is unclear. This CDR3 comprises 11 residues. V was trimmed by 2 bases and J by 7 bases, leaving 0 bases between them. CDR1 SGHDN and CDR2 FVKESK come from the germline V gene. The CDR3 region has the DNA TGTGCCAGCAGCCAAAATTCACCCCTCCACTTT. Translating it yields CASSQNSPLHF.

The chain uses TRBV7-9 and TRBJ2-7, with 8 bases that match TRBD2. The J segment lost 3 bases and the V segment lost 1 base, leaving 5 bases of the junction unmatched. The CDR3 runs 15 residues. Germline values: CDR1 SEHNR, CDR2 FQNEAQ (reference sequence). This CDR3 is CASSLDSGTVYEQYF. DNA for the CDR3: TGTGCCAGCAGCTTAGATAGCGGGACTGTCTACGAGCAGTACTTC.

V is TRBV20-1 and J is TRBJ2-3; TRBD2 matches at 11 bases. CDR1 and CDR2 (germline): DFQATT, SNEGSKA (reference sequence). The CDR3 contains 16 residues. The ends lost 1 base at V and 3 bases at J; junction bases unmatched: 6. This chain's CDR3 is CSARATSGGRTDTQYF. The CDR3 bases are TGCAGTGCTAGAGCCACTAGCGGGGGACGGACAGATACGCAGTATTTT.

This clonotype was detected only a few times. V gene TRBV6-1 combines with J gene TRBJ2-6; D ambiguous. CDR3 size: 17 residues. Germline V CDR1 and CDR2: MNHNS, SASEGT. Trimming took off 2 bases at V and 0 bases at J, with 11 bases between the two ends. The CDR3 DNA reads as TGTGCCAGCAGTGAAAGGTTAGGTAGCTCTGGGGCCAACGTCCTGACTTTC. Residues: CASSERLGSSGANVLTF.

This clonotype has more than one count but fewer than ten. A read error may account for a junction end that differs from germline. J is TRBJ2-1 and V is TRBV15, with TRBD1 as a possible D gene (5 bases). This CDR3 contains 13 residues. Germline values: CDR1 LNHNV, CDR2 YYDKDF (reference sequence). The CDR3 loop reads CATSRDLGRSILF. CDR3 nucleotide sequence: TGTGCCACCAGCAGAGATCTGGGGCGGAGCATCCTCTTC.

This clonotype was counted between two and nine times. The chain links TRBV25-1 to TRBJ1-1; D unclear. Germline-derived CDR1 and CDR2 are MGHDK and SYGVNS. The V and J ends lost 8 bases and 1 base respectively, with 17 bases between them. The CDR3 spans 15 residues. The CDR3 DNA reads as TGTGCCAGCTCAGTGCTTGTGGCTCAGAACACTGAAGCTTTCTTT. It yields the protein CASSVLVAQNTEAFF.

This rearrangement joins TRBV12-3 or TRBV12-4 to TRBJ1-2, with 7 bases lining up with TRBD1. CDR3 size: 13 residues. J gave up 7 bases and V 3 bases, and 5 bases lay outside the gene matches. CDR3 region: CASSFEGARGYTF. The CDR3 DNA follows: TGTGCCAGCAGTTTCGAGGGGGCGCGTGGCTACACCTTC.

The V and J genes are TRBV4-1 and TRBJ1-5; no clear D. V was cut by 1 base and J by 5 bases, with 9 bases left in between. The CDR3 loop spans 14 amino acids. Per the germline V gene, CDR1 is MGHRA and CDR2 is YSYEKL. Here the CDR3 DNA reads TGCGCCAGCAGCCAAGCTTCGAAAGATCAGCCCCAGCATTTT. Protein sequence: CASSQASKDQPQHF.

The V call is TRBV6-5, the J call TRBJ2-7; weak D call: TRBD2 (6 bases). The CDR3 extends over 16 amino acids. The V gene's germline CDR1 is MNHEY and CDR2 SVGAGI. Between the trimmed V and J ends, which lost 2 bases and 0 bases, there was a span of 14 bases. The CDR3 region has the DNA TGTGCCAGCAGTTACCTAGCACCGGGAGTCTCCTACGAGCAGTACTTC. Translated, it gives CASSYLAPGVSYEQYF.

The J gene is TRBJ2-1, the V gene TRBV7-2; D is ambiguous. The CDR3 totals 12 residues. V was cut by 8 bases and J by 6 bases, with 11 bases left in between. The germline gives CDR1 SGHTA, CDR2 FQGNSA. CDR3 in amino acids: CASGVWPNEQFF. Here the CDR3 DNA reads TGTGCCAGCGGGGTCTGGCCCAATGAGCAGTTCTTC.

The V call is TRBV6-2 or TRBV6-3, the J call TRBJ1-2; 8 bases map to TRBD1. The V gene end was trimmed by 6 bases and the J gene end by 2 bases; junction bases not matched to a gene: 8. From germline, CDR1 is MNHEY and CDR2 SVGEGT. The CDR3 length is 15 residues. The CDR3 reads CASRPTGQENYGYTF. CDR3 in DNA: TGTGCCAGCAGACCGACGGGACAGGAGAACTATGGCTACACCTTC.

The CDR3 reads CASSYSQSMNEQYF. As DNA, the CDR3 is TGTGCCAGCAGTTACTCCCAGTCTATGAACGAGCAGTACTTC. This rearrangement joins TRBV6-2 or TRBV6-3 to TRBJ2-7; no definite D call. The CDR3 has 14 residues. V was shortened by 0 bases and J by 5 bases, with 11 bases between the two germline ends. Per germline, CDR1 MNHEY and CDR2 SVGEGT.